This entry lists 3 T cell receptor beta chains sequenced from one sample in a study of blood T cell repertoires in COVID-19. Assay: immunoSEQ multiplex PCR; the TCRdb copy retains only in-frame clones and omits some. Of over 250,000 clones detected, around 84% appear once; the ten largest clones hold under 5%. The sequenced sample was PBMCs or T cells enriched from blood (not recorded which). The receptors were gathered from a man aged 30 to 45 with acute COVID-19.

The chain recombines TRBV15 with TRBJ2-1; 15 nucleotides match TRBD2. V was pared by 3 bases and J by 2 bases, with 2 bases of the junction left unmatched. The CDR3 totals 17 residues. In germline, CDR1 is LNHNV, CDR2 YYDKDF (reference sequence). CDR3 sequence: CATSRGLAGGTYNEQFF. Written as DNA, the CDR3 is TGTGCCACCAGCAGGGGACTAGCGGGGGGAACCTACAATGAGCAGTTCTTC. The complete variable domain, with remaining parts taken from reference TRBV15 and TRBJ2-1, reads DAMVIQNPRYQVTQFGKPVTLSCSQTLNHNVMYWYQQKSSQAPKLLFHYYDKDFNNEADTPDNFQSRRPNTSFCFLDIRSPGLGDTAMYLCATSRGLAGGTYNEQFFGPGTRLTVL.

This rearrangement joins TRBV12-3 or TRBV12-4 to TRBJ2-1; weak D call: TRBD2 (6 bases). This CDR3 spans 12 amino acids. V was shortened by 5 bases and J by 9 bases, with 11 bases between the two germline ends. The CDR3 nucleotides read TGTGCCAGCAGTCCGGGACTTCTTGAGCAGTTCTTC. It codes for CASSPGLLEQFF.

The chain joins TRBV5-6 to TRBJ2-1; 13 bases are shared with TRBD2. There are 15 residues in the CDR3. Losses at the gene ends were 1 base for V and 7 bases for J; bases not matched to a gene: 2. Germline V gene sequence: CDR1 SGHDT, CDR2 YYEEEE. Written as DNA, the CDR3 is TGTGCCAGCAGCTTGTTGACTAGCGGGAGGAATGAGCAGTTCTTC. This encodes CASSLLTSGRNEQFF.